The text below deals with one TCR beta chain. This sample stems from a study of blood T cell repertoires in COVID-19. Study overall: COVID-19 samples from acute and convalescent phases originated in the United States, Italy and Spain.

As originally analysed: Quantification of nucleated cells was approximated via reference gene primer amplification. Data came from immunoSEQ multiplex PCR; TCRdb stores just in-frame clones and leaves some out. V, J and clone size were drawn from that table, and D and trimming were deduced from the DNA. The sample shows around 56,000 clones, more than 60% of them seen only once. The CDR3 has 17 amino acids. Germline V gives CDR1 SGHRS, CDR2 YFSETQ. V dropped 6 bases and J dropped 6; count of bases not matched to a gene: 21. This clonotype was sampled from a woman in her forties or fifties with active or convalescent COVID-19. The rearrangement uses TRBV5-1 and TRBJ2-7, with 7 bases aligning to TRBD2. Sequenced sample: peripheral blood. CDR3 sequence: CASTTNRLGEAGAEQYF. Here the CDR3 DNA reads TGCGCCAGCACGACTAACAGATTAGGCGAGGCGGGAGCCGAGCAGTACTTC. Complete variable domain (other parts from reference TRBV5-1 and TRBJ2-7): KAGVTQTPRYLIKTRGQQVTLSCSPISGHRSVSWYQQTPGQGLQFLFEYFSETQRNKGNFPGRFSGRQFSNSRSEMNVSTLELGDSALYLCASTTNRLGEAGAEQYFGPGTRLTVT.